The 30 T cell receptor beta chains in this list originate from one sample, sequenced in a study of spatial heterogeneity in lung cancer (dated by TCRdb to the late 2010s). The sample's time point label, decoded: sample taken at primary tumor resection. Library method: 5' RACE. These reads were obtained on a NextSeq 500. Clones were called with MiXCR by TCRdb after fastp trimmed the public reads at Q25, and only in-frame beta chains were retained. Records with the same CDR3 protein are collapsed into one entry carrying the most frequent genes and DNA. Present in this sample are a few thousand distinct CDR3 sequences, roughly 3.8% of which were seen just once. The ten largest account for approximately 13% of the sample. This specimen consisted of normal lung tissue next to the tumor, obtained at surgery. Receptors originate from a male donor with early-stage non-small cell lung cancer.

This clonotype was detected many times. The rearrangement links TRBV10-1 to TRBJ2-3, with TRBD1 matching over 8 bases. The CDR3 is made up of 17 amino acids. Germline V gene data show CDR1 as WNHNN and CDR2 as SYGVQD (reference sequence). Trimming at V came to 5 bases and at J to 5 bases, leaving 15 bases not matched to a gene. Here the CDR3 DNA reads TGCGCCAGCAGTTTCAACCTACAGGGGGGCCGAGGAGATACGCAGTATTTT. As protein: CASSFNLQGGRGDTQYF.

This clonotype occurred many times. The rearrangement uses TRBV20-1 and TRBJ2-1; D possibly matches TRBD1 or TRBD2 (5 bases each). Germline loops: CDR1 DFQATT, CDR2 SNEGSKA (reference sequence). There are 14 residues in the CDR3. The V end was cut by 6 bases, the J end by 0 bases, with 12 bases between. CDR3 protein: CSADSTVSYNEQFF. Here the CDR3 DNA reads TGCAGTGCGGACTCGACAGTCTCCTACAATGAGCAGTTCTTC.

On this clonotype itself: A much larger clone lies one base from this, so it may be a read error. The final CDR3 position lacks the conserved phenylalanine or tryptophan, pointing to a likely read error. V is TRBV2 and J is TRBJ2-7; D remains ambiguous. Trimming stripped 6 bases from V and 0 bases from J, with 9 bases between. This CDR3 is built from 13 residues. Germline assignment: CDR1 SNHLY and CDR2 FYNNEI. The CDR3 DNA follows: TGTGCCAGCAGACTCGACAACTCCTACGAGCAGTACTCC. This sequence encodes CASRLDNSYEQYS.

This clonotype has a count of ten or more. The gene calls are TRBV5-6 and TRBJ2-3, with D possibly matching TRBD2 (6 bases). Germline V gene lookup returns CDR1 SGHDT and CDR2 YYEEEE. V gave up 1 base and J gave up 6 bases, with 9 bases separating them. CDR3 length: 13 amino acids. CDR3 loop: CASSLWGRDTQYF. DNA for the CDR3: TGTGCCAGCAGCTTGTGGGGGAGGGATACGCAGTATTTT.

This clonotype was detected ten times or more. J is TRBJ1-2 and V is TRBV20-1; TRBD1 agrees at 7 bases. The CDR3 is 16 amino acids. V lost 3 bases to trimming and J lost 1 base; unmatched junction nucleotides: 11. Germline V gene sequence: CDR1 DFQATT, CDR2 SNEGSKA (reference sequence). In DNA, the CDR3 is TGCAGTGCTAGGGTAGTAACAGGGGACTTTAACTATGGCTACACCTTC. As protein: CSARVVTGDFNYGYTF.

By share of the sample, this clonotype is medium-sized. The V gene is TRBV12-3 or TRBV12-4, the J gene TRBJ2-7, with 7 bases aligning to TRBD2. Trimming at V came to 8 bases and at J to 9 bases, leaving 16 bases not matched to a gene. This CDR3 region has 14 residues. CDR3 sequence: CASSRGWAYEGQYF. The CDR3 DNA sequence: TGTGCCAGCTCGCGGGGGTGGGCATACGAGGGGCAGTACTTC.

This clonotype appeared many times. The CDR3 nucleotides read TGTGCCAGCAGTTCCCCGGGAGGGGAAGGTCGAGCTGAAGCTTTCTTT. It codes for CASSSPGGEGRAEAFF. The chain has TRBV27 and TRBJ1-1; D perhaps matches TRBD1 (5 bases). The V end lost 4 bases, the J end lost 6 bases, and 21 bases lay between the germline ends. The CDR3 spans 16 residues. Germline CDR1 MNHEY, CDR2 SMNVEV (reference sequence).

Ten or more counts support this clonotype. V gene TRBV14 combines with J gene TRBJ1-4; 7 bases map to TRBD1. This CDR3 is built from 15 residues. The J segment lost 4 bases and the V segment lost 4 bases, leaving 6 bases of the junction unmatched. CDR1 is SGHDN and CDR2 is FVKESK in the germline V gene. CDR3 in amino acids: CASSPRTGLNEKLFF. As DNA, the CDR3 is TGTGCCAGCAGCCCCCGGACAGGTCTTAATGAAAAACTGTTTTTT. Full variable domain (remainder filled in from reference TRBV14 and TRBJ1-4): EAGVTQFPSHSVIEKGQTVTLRCDPISGHDNLYWYRRVMGKEIKFLLHFVKESKQDESGMPNNRFLAERTGGTYSTLKVQPAELEDSGVYFCASSPRTGLNEKLFFGSGTQLSVL.

The table lists this clonotype with many counts. The chain is built from TRBV7-9 and TRBJ2-3; 13 bases align to TRBD2. With V trimmed by 4 bases and J by 2 bases, 9 bases remained unmatched. From germline, CDR1 is SEHNR and CDR2 FQNEAQ (reference sequence). CDR3 length equals 18 residues. Here the CDR3 reads CASSSLSGTSGVTDTQYF. For the CDR3, the DNA is TGTGCCAGCAGCTCCTTATCCGGGACTAGCGGGGTCACAGATACGCAGTATTTT.

This clonotype is medium-sized (0.01 to 0.1%) by share. The chain joins TRBV11-2 to TRBJ1-1, with TRBD1 identical over 7 bases. The J segment lost 5 bases and the V segment lost 5 bases, leaving 8 bases of the junction unmatched. CDR3 size: 14 residues. The germline CDR1 and CDR2 sequences are SGHAT and FQNNGV. The CDR3 bases are TGTGCCAGCAGCCAGGGACAGAGTCGGACTGAAGCTTTCTTT. It translates to CASSQGQSRTEAFF.

This clonotype was seen many times. The chain carries TRBV5-6 and TRBJ1-5; TRBD1 is a possible D gene (6 bases). The length of the CDR3 is 16 residues. V lost 5 bases and J lost 0, with 15 bases in between. Germline CDR1 SGHDT, CDR2 YYEEEE. The CDR3 region is CASRYTGSYSNQPQHF. Written as DNA, the CDR3 is TGTGCCAGCAGGTATACAGGGAGCTATAGCAATCAGCCCCAGCATTTT.

Sample share makes this clonotype medium-sized. This chain joins TRBV20-1 and TRBJ1-1, with a possible D match to TRBD1 (5 bases). This CDR3 contains 13 residues. V was cut by 1 base and J by 3 bases, with 9 bases left in between. Looked up from germline, CDR1 is DFQATT and CDR2 is SNEGSKA (reference sequence). This chain's CDR3 is CSARGGSHTEAFF. The CDR3 nucleotides read TGCAGTGCTAGAGGGGGGTCCCACACTGAAGCTTTCTTT.

This clonotype qualifies as medium-sized. The rearrangement joins TRBV6-6 to TRBJ1-5; D might be TRBD1 (5 bases). Deletions cut 6 bases from V and 4 bases from J, with 19 bases between. CDR3 length: 16 amino acids. Germline CDR1 reads MNHNY; CDR2 reads SVGAGI (reference sequence). The CDR3 sequence: CASSLSIGTSNQPQHF. The CDR3 nucleotides read TGTGCCAGCAGCCTCTCCATCGGGACGAGTAATCAGCCCCAGCATTTT.

This clonotype is categorized as medium-sized. CDR3 sequence: CASSGVGLAGEEQYF. The CDR3 DNA is TGTGCCAGCAGCGGAGTAGGACTAGCGGGAGAAGAGCAGTACTTC. This rearrangement joins TRBV9 to TRBJ2-7; 13 bases align to TRBD2. This CDR3 spans 15 amino acids. Losses at the gene ends were 3 bases for V and 7 bases for J; bases not matched to a gene: 7. Germline lookup yields CDR1 SGDLS and CDR2 YYNGEE.

This clonotype ranks as medium-sized. The V gene is TRBV3-1, the J gene TRBJ1-6, with a possible D match to TRBD1 (5 bases). The CDR3 sequence is 16 residues long. V shed 1 base and J shed 2 bases, with 9 bases lying between them. Per the germline V gene, CDR1 is LGHDT and CDR2 is YNNKEL (reference sequence). The CDR3 DNA follows: TGTGCCAGCAGCCAAGGGGGGATCGCCTATAATTCACCCCTCCACTTT. Amino acid sequence: CASSQGGIAYNSPLHF.

This clonotype was seen at least ten times. The chain has TRBV27 and TRBJ1-1; perhaps TRBD1 as D (6 bases). Germline loops: CDR1 MNHEY, CDR2 SMNVEV (reference sequence). With 5 bases removed from V and 4 bases from J, the gap between germline ends came to 17 bases. This CDR3 contains 15 residues. CDR3 DNA sequence: TGTGCCAGCAGTAACTCAGGGGTCGTGGGCACTGAAGCTTTCTTT. Translation gives CASSNSGVVGTEAFF.

Note on this clonotype: A read error may explain this, as a much larger clone is one base away. V is TRBV12-3 or TRBV12-4 and J is TRBJ2-5; D ambiguous. This CDR3 spans 14 amino acids. The CDR3, as DNA: TGTGCCAACAGTCCGACATTTGAGCAAGAGACCCAGTACTTC. Protein: CANSPTFEQETQYF.

This clonotype occurred many times. The chain employs TRBV7-9 and TRBJ2-7; the D is unclear. CDR3 size: 13 residues. Trimming left V 1 base short and J 7 bases short, with 11 bases between. The germline V gene encodes CDR1 SEHNR and CDR2 FQNEAQ (reference sequence). CDR3 sequence: CASSLGPTREQYF. CDR3 bases: TGTGCCAGCAGCTTAGGCCCGACGAGGGAGCAGTACTTC.

In this sample, this clonotype is medium-sized. V gene TRBV7-3 combines with J gene TRBJ2-2; D is perhaps TRBD1 or TRBD2 (7 bases each). Germline V gives CDR1 SGHTA, CDR2 FQGTGA. V gave up 3 bases and J gave up 3 bases, with 11 bases separating them. The CDR3 has 15 amino acids. The CDR3 nucleotides are TGTGCCAGCAGCTTCAGGGGGGGCGACACCGGGGAGCTGTTTTTT. Protein product: CASSFRGGDTGELFF. The full variable domain, completed using reference TRBV7-3 and TRBJ2-2, is GAGVSQTPSNKVTEKGKYVELRCDPISGHTALYWYRQSLGQGPEFLIYFQGTGAADDSGLPNDRFFAVRPEGSVSTLKIQRTERGDSAVYLCASSFRGGDTGELFFGEGSRLTVL.

This clonotype was counted a few times. This chain joins TRBV6-5 and TRBJ1-1; a possible D gene is TRBD1 (5 bases). This CDR3 comprises 14 residues. V was cut by 4 bases and J by 4 bases, with 13 bases left in between. Germline lookup yields CDR1 MNHEY and CDR2 SVGAGI. CDR3 region: CASSFSGHRTEAFF. CDR3 DNA sequence: TGTGCCAGCAGTTTTTCAGGACACCGCACTGAAGCTTTCTTT.

Sample share makes this clonotype large (0.1 to 1%). The chain employs TRBV5-1 and TRBJ2-5; tentative D call: TRBD2 (6 bases). CDR3 length equals 14 residues. V was pared by 3 bases and J by 4 bases, with 13 bases between. Germline lookup yields CDR1 SGHRS and CDR2 YFSETQ. The CDR3 here is CASSSAPGLETQYF. CDR3 sequence (DNA): TGCGCCAGCAGCTCCGCTCCGGGACTAGAGACCCAGTACTTC.

This clonotype has ten or more counts. The rearrangement joins TRBV9 to TRBJ2-1, with 7 nucleotides matching TRBD2. Germline loops: CDR1 SGDLS, CDR2 YYNGEE. This CDR3 is built from 15 residues. Trimming at V came to 1 base and at J to 7 bases, leaving 8 bases not matched to a gene. CDR3 in DNA: TGTGCCAGCAGCGTAAGCGGGAATGAGGTTAATGAGCAGTTCTTC. It encodes CASSVSGNEVNEQFF.

This clonotype qualifies as medium-sized. This chain connects TRBV2 to TRBJ2-2, with TRBD2 matching over 7 bases. CDR1 is SNHLY, CDR2 FYNNEI, per germline. This CDR3 is built from 15 residues. Losses at the gene ends were 8 bases for V and 5 bases for J; bases not matched to a gene: 11. The CDR3 nucleotides read TGTGCCAGCGGGGACGCGGGGGTGCGGACCGGGGAGCTGTTTTTT. It encodes CASGDAGVRTGELFF.

Comments on this clonotype: This may arise from a read error, as a much more abundant clone is one base away. The chain uses TRBV11-2 and TRBJ2-7; a weak D match, TRBD2 (5 bases). Per the germline V gene, CDR1 is SGHAT and CDR2 is FQNNGV. The CDR3 has 15 residues. CDR3 region: CVSSPGVLTSYEQYF. The CDR3 DNA follows: TGTGTCAGCAGCCCCGGGGTCCTCACTTCCTACGAGCAGTACTTC.

V usage is TRBV5-8 and J usage is TRBJ2-3; D is ambiguous. Trimming removed 4 bases at V and 1 base at J, with 10 bases between. The CDR3 loop spans 14 amino acids. Germline assignment: CDR1 SGHTS and CDR2 YDEGEE. The CDR3 loop is CASSLRGGTDTQYF. In nucleotides, the CDR3 is TGTGCCAGCAGCCTCCGTGGTGGCACAGATACGCAGTATTTT.

This clonotype was observed a handful of times. This rearrangement joins TRBV11-2 to TRBJ2-1, with D possibly being TRBD2 (6 bases). The CDR3 contains 15 residues. Trimming shortened V by 5 bases and J by 8 bases, and 19 bases separated the two germline ends. CDR1 and CDR2 from the germline V gene are SGHAT and FQNNGV. In DNA form, the CDR3 reads TGTGCCAGCAGCCAACTAGCAGCAGGTTACGATGAGCAGTTCTTC. Protein product: CASSQLAAGYDEQFF. Drawing the rest from reference TRBV11-2 and TRBJ2-1, the complete variable domain is EAGVAQSPRYKIIEKRQSVAFWCNPISGHATLYWYQQILGQGPKLLIQFQNNGVVDDSQLPKDRFSAERLKGVDSTLKIQPAKLEDSAVYLCASSQLAAGYDEQFFGPGTRLTVL.

Judged by abundance, this clonotype is medium-sized. V and J are TRBV12-3 or TRBV12-4 and TRBJ2-1, with D possibly matching TRBD2 (7 bases). Trimming shortened V by 1 base and J by 4 bases, and 11 bases separated the two germline ends. This CDR3 is built from 15 residues. The CDR3 loop is CASSLDGGQYNEQFF. CDR3 nucleotides: TGTGCCAGCAGTTTAGACGGGGGGCAGTACAATGAGCAGTTCTTC.

By share, this clonotype ranks as medium-sized. The V gene is TRBV7-8, the J gene TRBJ2-2, with TRBD2 matching over 13 bases. This CDR3 contains 17 residues. Trimming removed 3 bases from V and 7 bases from J; junction bases left unmatched: 8. Looked up from germline, CDR1 is SGHVS and CDR2 is FQNEAQ. The CDR3 nucleotides read TGTGCCAGCAGCTTGGCCGGACTAGCGGGAGAACACGGGGAGCTGTTTTTT. Its protein is CASSLAGLAGEHGELFF. The variable domain in full, completed from reference TRBV7-8 and TRBJ2-2, reads GAGVSQSPRYKVAKRGQDVALRCDPISGHVSLFWYQQALGQGPEFLTYFQNEAQLDKSGLPSDRFFAERPEGSVSTLKIQRTQQEDSAVYLCASSLAGLAGEHGELFFGEGSRLTVL.

This clonotype came up many times. This sequence joins TRBV5-1 and TRBJ2-3; no firm D call. Germline-derived CDR1 and CDR2 are SGHRS and YFSETQ. CDR3 size: 14 residues. Trimming took off 4 bases at V and 7 bases at J, with 16 bases between the two ends. The DNA of the CDR3 is TGCGCCAGCAGCAATACCCAGGACGCTTATACGCAGTATTTT. Its protein is CASSNTQDAYTQYF.

This clonotype counts as medium-sized. This chain joins TRBV20-1 and TRBJ2-1, with a weak D call TRBD2 (6 bases). Germline loops: CDR1 DFQATT, CDR2 SNEGSKA (reference sequence). Trimming took off 6 bases at V and 0 bases at J, with 15 bases between the two ends. The CDR3 has 15 amino acids. This CDR3 reads CSAPQGRDSYNEQFF. DNA for the CDR3: TGCAGTGCCCCCCAAGGGCGGGACTCCTACAATGAGCAGTTCTTC.